These T cell receptor beta chains were read from a single sample in a study of T cell responses to AZD1222 COVID-19 vaccine. Repertoires were generated with immunoSEQ multiplex PCR, while TCRdb's copy carries only in-frame clones and drops some. The sample comprises about 190,000 clones, 85% to 95% of which are singletons, and 1% to 1.5% rests with the top ten. This specimen was peripheral blood, taken on day 0 of AZD1222 vaccination. The receptors were sampled from an adult in good health. Both conserved end residues are part of each CDR3. Each record gives: clone size, V gene, D gene, J gene, CDR3 DNA, CDR3 protein. The D gene is left open where the match is weak. Clone size appears in some rows only: once, few, many, or a class for an expanded clone.

clone_size: .
v_call: TRBV5-1
d_call: .
j_call: TRBJ2-6
cdr3_nt: TGCGCCAGCACCTTGAACAAGCCGGGTCAGGGAGATGGGGCCAACGTCCTGACTTTC
cdr3_aa: CASTLNKPGQGDGANVLTF

clone_size: .
v_call: TRBV30
d_call: TRBD1
j_call: TRBJ1-5
cdr3_nt: TGTGCCTGGAGTGTAGGGGGCGGAGAGCCCCAGCATTTT
cdr3_aa: CAWSVGGGEPQHF

clone_size: .
v_call: TRBV9
d_call: .
j_call: TRBJ1-4
cdr3_nt: TGTGCCAGCAGCCCCAGGGGAGGCGGGGCTTTCGAAAAACTGTTTTTT
cdr3_aa: CASSPRGGGAFEKLFF

clone_size: .
v_call: TRBV3-1/TRBV3-2
d_call: .
j_call: TRBJ1-6
cdr3_nt: TGTGCCAGCAGCCAAGATCTGGGGAGAAATAATTCACCCCTCCACTTT
cdr3_aa: CASSQDLGRNNSPLHF

clone_size: .
v_call: TRBV7-3
d_call: .
j_call: TRBJ2-2
cdr3_nt: TGTGCCAGCAGCTTAAACCCGCCCCCGAACACCGGGGAGCTGTTTTTT
cdr3_aa: CASSLNPPPNTGELFF

clone_size: .
v_call: TRBV5-1
d_call: TRBD2
j_call: TRBJ2-3
cdr3_nt: TGCGCCAGCAGACTAGCGGGGGGGCTCGGAGATACGCAGTATTTT
cdr3_aa: CASRLAGGLGDTQYF

clone_size: .
v_call: TRBV5-1
d_call: .
j_call: TRBJ2-1
cdr3_nt: TGCGCCAGCAGCTTTAACGAGAGGGACTCGGAGTTCTTC
cdr3_aa: CASSFNERDSEFF

clone_size: .
v_call: TRBV11-2
d_call: .
j_call: TRBJ1-3
cdr3_nt: TGTGCCAGCAGCCGTCTGGTGAGCTCTGGAAACACCATATATTTT
cdr3_aa: CASSRLVSSGNTIYF

clone_size: .
v_call: TRBV19
d_call: TRBD1
j_call: TRBJ2-7
cdr3_nt: TGTGCCACCAGCCCGGGACAGCTATACGAGCAGTACTTC
cdr3_aa: CATSPGQLYEQYF

clone_size: .
v_call: TRBV14
d_call: .
j_call: TRBJ1-2
cdr3_nt: TGTGCCAGCAGCCACATCAACGGGGGAAATGGCTACACCTTC
cdr3_aa: CASSHINGGNGYTF

clone_size: once
v_call: TRBV6-5
d_call: .
j_call: TRBJ1-5
cdr3_nt: TGTGCCAGCAGTTCCGGGTACCAGCCCCAGCATTTT
cdr3_aa: CASSSGYQPQHF

clone_size: .
v_call: TRBV4-2
d_call: TRBD1
j_call: TRBJ1-4
cdr3_nt: TGTGCCAGCAGACCGGGACAGTCGGGAAACTCTGAAAAACTGTTTTTT
cdr3_aa: CASRPGQSGNSEKLFF

clone_size: once
v_call: TRBV6-1
d_call: .
j_call: TRBJ2-7
cdr3_nt: TGTGCCAGCGTGTCGAGGGACTACGAGCAGTACTTC
cdr3_aa: CASVSRDYEQYF

clone_size: .
v_call: TRBV6-5
d_call: .
j_call: TRBJ2-5
cdr3_nt: TGTGCCAGCAGACGCACGGCCCAAGAGACCCAGTACTTC
cdr3_aa: CASRRTAQETQYF

clone_size: .
v_call: TRBV7-2
d_call: .
j_call: TRBJ1-1
cdr3_nt: TGTGCCAGCAGCTATACAACGAACACTGAAGCTTTCTTT
cdr3_aa: CASSYTTNTEAFF

clone_size: .
v_call: TRBV28
d_call: TRBD1
j_call: TRBJ1-3
cdr3_nt: TGTGCCAGCAGTTTACAGGGGGCAGGAGGAAACACCATATATTTT
cdr3_aa: CASSLQGAGGNTIYF

clone_size: .
v_call: TRBV19
d_call: .
j_call: TRBJ1-3
cdr3_nt: TGTGCCAGTAGTCCGACCTACTCCGGAAACACCATATATTTT
cdr3_aa: CASSPTYSGNTIYF

clone_size: once
v_call: TRBV15
d_call: TRBD1
j_call: TRBJ2-2
cdr3_nt: TGTGCCACCAGCAACAGCCAGACAGGGGAGATCGGGGAGCTGTTTTTT
cdr3_aa: CATSNSQTGEIGELFF

clone_size: .
v_call: TRBV9
d_call: .
j_call: TRBJ1-5
cdr3_nt: TGTGCCAGCAGCCTCCACGGGGACGGGGGTCAGCCCCAGCATTTT
cdr3_aa: CASSLHGDGGQPQHF

clone_size: .
v_call: TRBV18
d_call: .
j_call: TRBJ1-5
cdr3_nt: TGTGCCAGCTCACCCAACTATGGAGGGGGAGTAGGCAATCAGCCCCAGCATTTT
cdr3_aa: CASSPNYGGGVGNQPQHF

clone_size: .
v_call: TRBV5-6
d_call: .
j_call: TRBJ1-3
cdr3_nt: TGTGCCAGCACCCCCGCAGGGGTCTCTGGAAACACCATATATTTT
cdr3_aa: CASTPAGVSGNTIYF

clone_size: once
v_call: TRBV18
d_call: TRBD1
j_call: TRBJ1-4
cdr3_nt: TGTGCCAGCTCACCACAGGGGGCCGGTGAAAAACTGTTTTTT
cdr3_aa: CASSPQGAGEKLFF

clone_size: .
v_call: TRBV19
d_call: .
j_call: TRBJ1-3
cdr3_nt: TGTGCCAGTAGGTCCCCTAAAGTCGGAAACACCATATATTTT
cdr3_aa: CASRSPKVGNTIYF

clone_size: .
v_call: TRBV6-5
d_call: TRBD1
j_call: TRBJ1-1
cdr3_nt: TGTGCCAGCAAACTGGGACAGGGGGAAGCTTTCTTT
cdr3_aa: CASKLGQGEAFF

clone_size: .
v_call: TRBV6-5
d_call: TRBD1
j_call: TRBJ1-2
cdr3_nt: TGTGCCAGCAGTATGACAGGGGCCTCTAACTATGGCTACACCTTC
cdr3_aa: CASSMTGASNYGYTF

clone_size: .
v_call: TRBV7-8
d_call: TRBD1
j_call: TRBJ1-1
cdr3_nt: TGTGCCAGCAGCTCCAACAGGGGGTGGACTGAAGCTTTCTTT
cdr3_aa: CASSSNRGWTEAFF

clone_size: .
v_call: TRBV6-5
d_call: TRBD1
j_call: TRBJ1-2
cdr3_nt: TGTGCCAGCAGTTCAGCGACAGGGGGGAGCTATGGCTACACCTTC
cdr3_aa: CASSSATGGSYGYTF

clone_size: .
v_call: TRBV3-1/TRBV3-2
d_call: TRBD1
j_call: TRBJ1-4
cdr3_nt: TGTGCCAGCAGCAAGACGACAGGGAATAATGAAAAACTGTTTTTT
cdr3_aa: CASSKTTGNNEKLFF

clone_size: once
v_call: TRBV7-2
d_call: TRBD1
j_call: TRBJ1-5
cdr3_nt: TGTGCCAGCAGCTTAAAACAGGGGAACCAGCCCCAGCATTTT
cdr3_aa: CASSLKQGNQPQHF

clone_size: .
v_call: TRBV4-1
d_call: .
j_call: TRBJ1-1
cdr3_nt: TGCGCCAGCAGCCACCAGGGGATGAACACTGAAGCTTTCTTT
cdr3_aa: CASSHQGMNTEAFF

clone_size: once
v_call: TRBV7-9
d_call: TRBD1
j_call: TRBJ1-2
cdr3_nt: TGTGCCAGCAGCTATGCTGGACAGGGGTTGGGAGGCTACACCTTC
cdr3_aa: CASSYAGQGLGGYTF

clone_size: .
v_call: TRBV24-1
d_call: .
j_call: TRBJ2-1
cdr3_nt: TGTGCCACCAGTGACAGGGTCAATGAGCAGTTCTTC
cdr3_aa: CATSDRVNEQFF

clone_size: .
v_call: TRBV3-1/TRBV3-2
d_call: TRBD1
j_call: TRBJ1-2
cdr3_nt: TGTGCCAGCAGCCCAACAGCGCCAGGGGGAGGAGGCTACACCTTC
cdr3_aa: CASSPTAPGGGGYTF

clone_size: .
v_call: TRBV6-5
d_call: TRBD1
j_call: TRBJ1-5
cdr3_nt: TGTGCCAGCAGGGGGACAGGGAATCAGCCCCAGCATTTT
cdr3_aa: CASRGTGNQPQHF

clone_size: .
v_call: TRBV9
d_call: .
j_call: TRBJ1-2
cdr3_nt: TGTGCCAGCAGCGACGCCTATGGAGGCTACACCTTC
cdr3_aa: CASSDAYGGYTF

clone_size: .
v_call: TRBV10-3
d_call: TRBD2
j_call: TRBJ2-1
cdr3_nt: TGTGCCATCAGTGAGTCGCCTAGCGGGGTTAGTAATGAGCAGTTCTTC
cdr3_aa: CAISESPSGVSNEQFF

clone_size: .
v_call: TRBV18
d_call: TRBD2
j_call: TRBJ2-3
cdr3_nt: TGTGCCAGCTCACCAGGGACTAGCGGCACAGATACGCAGTATTTT
cdr3_aa: CASSPGTSGTDTQYF

clone_size: .
v_call: TRBV6-5
d_call: .
j_call: TRBJ2-3
cdr3_nt: TGTGCCAGCAATTTAGGTGGGCGGACAGATACGCAGTATTTT
cdr3_aa: CASNLGGRTDTQYF

clone_size: .
v_call: TRBV5-5
d_call: .
j_call: TRBJ2-6
cdr3_nt: TGTGCCAGCAGCCTCCTTAGCGTTGCCTCTGGGGCCAACGTCCTGACTTTC
cdr3_aa: CASSLLSVASGANVLTF

clone_size: .
v_call: TRBV6-1
d_call: .
j_call: TRBJ1-4
cdr3_nt: TGTGCCAGCAGTGAAACGGAAGCTAATGAAAAACTGTTTTTT
cdr3_aa: CASSETEANEKLFF

clone_size: .
v_call: TRBV2
d_call: TRBD1
j_call: TRBJ2-2
cdr3_nt: TGTGCCAGCAGTAGGGACAGGGTACCCAACACCGGGGAGCTGTTTTTT
cdr3_aa: CASSRDRVPNTGELFF

clone_size: .
v_call: TRBV2
d_call: .
j_call: TRBJ2-5
cdr3_nt: TGTGCCGGGGATACAGGGTTAAAAGAGACCCAGTACTTC
cdr3_aa: CAGDTGLKETQYF

clone_size: .
v_call: TRBV11-2
d_call: TRBD2
j_call: TRBJ2-7
cdr3_nt: TGTGCCAGCAGCCTCGGGGGGACCTACGAGCAGTACTTC
cdr3_aa: CASSLGGTYEQYF